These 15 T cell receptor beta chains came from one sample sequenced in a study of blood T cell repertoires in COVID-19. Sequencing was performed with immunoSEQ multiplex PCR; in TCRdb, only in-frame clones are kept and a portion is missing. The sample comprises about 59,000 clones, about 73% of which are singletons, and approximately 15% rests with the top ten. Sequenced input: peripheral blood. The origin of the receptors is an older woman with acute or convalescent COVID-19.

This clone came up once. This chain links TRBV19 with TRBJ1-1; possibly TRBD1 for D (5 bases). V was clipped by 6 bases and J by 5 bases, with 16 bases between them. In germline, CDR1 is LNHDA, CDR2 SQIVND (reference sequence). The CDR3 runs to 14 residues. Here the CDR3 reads CASSRLGRGTEAFF. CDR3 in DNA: TGTGCCAGTAGCAGATTGGGGCGGGGGACTGAAGCTTTCTTT. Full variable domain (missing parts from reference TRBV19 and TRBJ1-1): DGGITQSPKYLFRKEGQNVTLSCEQNLNHDAMYWYRQDPGQGLRLIYYSQIVNDFQKGDIAEGYSVSREKKESFPLTVTSAQKNPTAFYLCASSRLGRGTEAFFGQGTRLTVV.

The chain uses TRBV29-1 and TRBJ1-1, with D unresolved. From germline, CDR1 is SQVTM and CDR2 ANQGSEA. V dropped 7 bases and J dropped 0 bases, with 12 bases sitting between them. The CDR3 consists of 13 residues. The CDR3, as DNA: TGCAGCGCCGAAGGAGGGCTGAACACTGAAGCTTTCTTT. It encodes CSAEGGLNTEAFF.

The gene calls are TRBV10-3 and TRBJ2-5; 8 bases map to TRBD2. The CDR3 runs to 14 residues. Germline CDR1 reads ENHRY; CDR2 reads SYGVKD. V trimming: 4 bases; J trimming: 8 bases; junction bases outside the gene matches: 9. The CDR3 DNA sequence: TGTGCCATCAGTGCACTAGCGGACCAAGGAACCCAGTACTTC. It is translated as CAISALADQGTQYF.

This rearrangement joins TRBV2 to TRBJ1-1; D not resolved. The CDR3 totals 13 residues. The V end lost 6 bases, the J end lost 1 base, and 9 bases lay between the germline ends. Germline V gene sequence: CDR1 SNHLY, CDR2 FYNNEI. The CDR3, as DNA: TGTGCCAGCAGAGACGAGGCGAACACTGAAGCTTTCTTT. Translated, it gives CASRDEANTEAFF.

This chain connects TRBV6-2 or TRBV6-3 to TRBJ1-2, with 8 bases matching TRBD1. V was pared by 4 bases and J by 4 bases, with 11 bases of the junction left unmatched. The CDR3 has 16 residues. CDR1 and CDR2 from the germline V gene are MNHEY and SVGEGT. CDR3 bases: TGTGCCAGCAGTTCCTCCGGACAGGGAAGGGCCTATGGCTACACCTTC. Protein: CASSSSGQGRAYGYTF.

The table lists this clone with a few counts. The CDR3 region has the DNA TGCAGCGTTGACAGGGGAAGCTATGGCTACACCTTC. Its protein is CSVDRGSYGYTF. The chain couples TRBV29-1 to TRBJ1-2, with D maybe TRBD1 (6 bases). This CDR3 has 12 amino acids. The germline CDR1 and CDR2 sequences are SQVTM and ANQGSEA. Trimming took 3 bases from V and 4 from J, leaving 9 bases between them.

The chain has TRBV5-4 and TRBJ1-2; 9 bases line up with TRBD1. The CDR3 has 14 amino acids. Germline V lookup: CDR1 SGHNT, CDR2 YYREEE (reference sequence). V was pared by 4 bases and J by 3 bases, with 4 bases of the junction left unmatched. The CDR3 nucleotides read TGTGCCAGCAGCGCGGACAGGGGATACTATGGCTACACCTTC. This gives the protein CASSADRGYYGYTF.

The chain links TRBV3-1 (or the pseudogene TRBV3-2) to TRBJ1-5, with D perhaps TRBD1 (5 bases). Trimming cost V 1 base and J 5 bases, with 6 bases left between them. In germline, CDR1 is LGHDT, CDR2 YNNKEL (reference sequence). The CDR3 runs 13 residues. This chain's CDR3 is CASSQGGDQPQHF. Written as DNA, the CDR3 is TGTGCCAGCAGCCAAGGGGGGGATCAGCCCCAGCATTTT.

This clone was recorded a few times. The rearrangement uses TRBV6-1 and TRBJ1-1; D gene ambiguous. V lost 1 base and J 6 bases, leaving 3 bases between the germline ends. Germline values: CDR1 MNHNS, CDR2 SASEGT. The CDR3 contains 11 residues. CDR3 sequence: CASSEGAEAFF. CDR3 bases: TGTGCCAGCAGTGAAGGAGCTGAAGCTTTCTTT.

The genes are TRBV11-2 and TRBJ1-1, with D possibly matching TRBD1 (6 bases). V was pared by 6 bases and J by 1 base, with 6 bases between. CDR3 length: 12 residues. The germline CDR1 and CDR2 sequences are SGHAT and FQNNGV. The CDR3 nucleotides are TGTGCCAGCAGGACAGGGAACACTGAAGCTTTCTTT. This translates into CASRTGNTEAFF.

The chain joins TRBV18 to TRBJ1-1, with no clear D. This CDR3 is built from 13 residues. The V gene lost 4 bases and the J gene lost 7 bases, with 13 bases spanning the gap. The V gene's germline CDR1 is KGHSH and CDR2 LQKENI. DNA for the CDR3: TGTGCCAGCTCACGGCGGGGTGAGGGTGAAGCTTTCTTT. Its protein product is CASSRRGEGEAFF.

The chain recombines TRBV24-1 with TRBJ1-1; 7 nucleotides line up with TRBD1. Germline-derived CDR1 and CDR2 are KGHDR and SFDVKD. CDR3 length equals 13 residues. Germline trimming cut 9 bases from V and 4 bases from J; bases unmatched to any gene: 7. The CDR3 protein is CATGRGGGTEAFF. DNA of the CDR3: TGTGCCACCGGACGAGGGGGCGGCACTGAAGCTTTCTTT.

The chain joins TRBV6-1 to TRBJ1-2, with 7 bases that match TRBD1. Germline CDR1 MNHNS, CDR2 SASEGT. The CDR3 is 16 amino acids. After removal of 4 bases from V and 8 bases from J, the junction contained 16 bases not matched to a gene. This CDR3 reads CASSVKWDSPFSGYTF. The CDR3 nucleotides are TGTGCCAGCAGTGTAAAGTGGGACAGTCCTTTTTCAGGCTACACCTTC.

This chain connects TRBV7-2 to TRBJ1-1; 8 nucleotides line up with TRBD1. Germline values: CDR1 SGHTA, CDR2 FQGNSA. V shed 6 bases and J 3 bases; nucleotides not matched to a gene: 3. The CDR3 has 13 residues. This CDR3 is CASSYRGDTEAFF. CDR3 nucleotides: TGTGCCAGCAGTTACAGGGGGGACACTGAAGCTTTCTTT.

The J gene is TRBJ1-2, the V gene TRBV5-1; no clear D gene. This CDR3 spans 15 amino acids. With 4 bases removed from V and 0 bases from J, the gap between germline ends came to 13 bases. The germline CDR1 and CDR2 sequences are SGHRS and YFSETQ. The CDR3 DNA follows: TGCGCCAGCAGCCCACTTCCGGCGGCTAACTATGGCTACACCTTC. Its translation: CASSPLPAANYGYTF.